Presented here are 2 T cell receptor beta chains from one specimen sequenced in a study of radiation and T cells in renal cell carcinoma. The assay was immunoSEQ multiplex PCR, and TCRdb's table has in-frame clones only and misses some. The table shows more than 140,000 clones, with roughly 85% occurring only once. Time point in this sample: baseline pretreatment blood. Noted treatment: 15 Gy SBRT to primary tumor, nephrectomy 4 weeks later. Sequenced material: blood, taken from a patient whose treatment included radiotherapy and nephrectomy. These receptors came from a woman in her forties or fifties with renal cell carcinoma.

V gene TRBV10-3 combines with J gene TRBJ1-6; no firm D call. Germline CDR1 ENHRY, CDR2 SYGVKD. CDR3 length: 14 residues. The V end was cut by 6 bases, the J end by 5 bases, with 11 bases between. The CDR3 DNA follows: TGTGCCATCAGGGACGAAAGTAATAATTCACCCCTCCACTTT. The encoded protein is CAIRDESNNSPLHF.

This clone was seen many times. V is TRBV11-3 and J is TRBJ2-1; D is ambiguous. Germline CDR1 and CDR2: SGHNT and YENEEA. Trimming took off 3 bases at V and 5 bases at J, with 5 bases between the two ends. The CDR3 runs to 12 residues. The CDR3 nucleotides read TGTGCCAGCAGCTTGGTCGACAATGAGCAGTTCTTC. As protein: CASSLVDNEQFF.